These 15 T cell receptor beta chains were all obtained from the same sample, sequenced in a study of beta chain features in type 1 diabetes. What was sequenced were expressed TCRB transcripts, since all of the isolated RNA had been reverse transcribed. Assay: immunoSEQ multiplex PCR; the TCRdb copy retains only in-frame clones and omits some. The sample holds fewer than 650,000 clones, roughly a sixth seen once. The specimen was naive CD4+ T cells from blood. These receptors were collected from a young man in good health.

The chain combines TRBV15 with TRBJ2-5; 8 positions match TRBD1. V shed 0 bases, J shed 6 bases, and the junction held 9 bases outside the gene matches. Germline values: CDR1 LNHNV, CDR2 YYDKDF (reference sequence). The CDR3 has 16 residues. The DNA for the CDR3 is TGTGCCACCAGCAGAGATAAAGGCGGGACAGGACAGACCCAGTACTTC. Encoded protein: CATSRDKGGTGQTQYF.

The gene calls are TRBV7-2 and TRBJ2-1, with 8 bases matching TRBD1. CDR3 length: 16 residues. Germline V gene lookup returns CDR1 SGHTA and CDR2 FQGNSA. Trimming took 1 base from V and 2 from J; bases not matched to a gene: 4. The CDR3 reads CASSLGSDRAYNEQFF. The DNA of the CDR3 is TGTGCCAGCAGCTTAGGATCGGACAGGGCCTACAATGAGCAGTTCTTC.

This chain uses TRBV7-2 with TRBJ2-3; D may be TRBD1 or TRBD2 (6 bases each). From germline, CDR1 is SGHTA and CDR2 FQGNSA. V shed 4 bases and J shed 2 bases, with 13 bases lying between them. CDR3 length equals 15 residues. The CDR3 reads CASSSRDIITDTQYF. CDR3 sequence (DNA): TGTGCCAGCAGCTCGCGGGACATCATCACAGATACGCAGTATTTT.

The chain is built from TRBV27 and TRBJ2-5; possibly TRBD1 or TRBD2 for D (5 bases each). Trimming stripped 5 bases from V and 4 bases from J, with 26 bases between. Germline CDR1 reads MNHEY; CDR2 reads SMNVEV (reference sequence). The CDR3 runs 18 residues. The CDR3 region is CASSPLRLPGPRGETQYF. DNA of the CDR3: TGTGCCAGCAGTCCTCTTCGACTGCCGGGACCTAGGGGAGAGACCCAGTACTTC.

The V gene is TRBV9, the J gene TRBJ2-1, with D uncertain. Germline CDR1 SGDLS, CDR2 YYNGEE. The CDR3 consists of 12 residues. V was clipped by 0 bases and J by 10 bases, with 8 bases between them. In nucleotides, the CDR3 is TGTGCCAGCAGCGTAGTTGACCGCGAGCAGTTCTTC. Translation: CASSVVDREQFF.

The sample holds a few counts of this clone. CDR3 protein: CASSLAGLAGGVTQYF. The CDR3, as DNA: TGTGCCAGCAGCTTAGCCGGACTAGCGGGAGGAGTTACGCAGTATTTT. The V gene is TRBV11-1, the J gene TRBJ2-3; TRBD2 matches 14 bases. This CDR3 has 16 residues. The germline V gene encodes CDR1 SGHAT and CDR2 FQDESV (reference sequence). After removal of 0 bases from V and 8 bases from J, the junction contained 4 bases not matched to a gene.

This clone was observed a few times. This chain joins TRBV14 and TRBJ2-1; 7 nucleotides align to TRBD1. The CDR3 spans 16 residues. Per the germline V gene, CDR1 is SGHDN and CDR2 is FVKESK. V shed 2 bases and J 5 bases; nucleotides not matched to a gene: 9. CDR3 loop: CASSQFYRGPNNEQFF. CDR3 sequence (DNA): TGTGCCAGCAGCCAATTCTACAGGGGTCCTAACAATGAGCAGTTCTTC.

This clone was counted a few times. The chain recombines TRBV4-1 with TRBJ2-1, with unresolved D. The germline CDR1 and CDR2 sequences are MGHRA and YSYEKL. This CDR3 is built from 13 residues. V lost 1 base and J 7 bases, leaving 8 bases between the germline ends. The CDR3, as DNA: TGCGCCAGCAGCCAAGCCCGGGCTAATGAGCAGTTCTTC. Its translation is CASSQARANEQFF.

This clone appeared many times. The chain employs TRBV4-3 and TRBJ2-5; possibly TRBD1 or TRBD2 for D (5 bases each). CDR3 size: 13 residues. In germline, CDR1 is LGHNA, CDR2 YSLEER. V lost 4 bases to trimming and J lost 2 bases, with 8 bases between them. This CDR3 reads CASSPGTQETQYF. CDR3 nucleotide sequence: TGCGCCAGCAGCCCAGGGACGCAAGAGACCCAGTACTTC.

The CDR3 bases are TGTGCCAGCAGCCAAGTACCAGCGGGGCTCTCGAACACCGGGGAGCTGTTTTTT. As protein: CASSQVPAGLSNTGELFF. The rearrangement uses TRBV4-2 and TRBJ2-2; 7 bases match TRBD2. The CDR3 covers 18 residues. Germline V gives CDR1 LGHNA, CDR2 YNFKEQ. J gave up 0 bases and V 1 base, and 8 bases lay outside the gene matches.

This chain uses TRBV7-6 with TRBJ2-5; 7 bases are a match to TRBD2. This CDR3 has 14 amino acids. The V segment lost 4 bases and the J segment 4 bases; nucleotides outside the gene matches: 6. Germline assignment: CDR1 SGHVS and CDR2 FNYEAQ. CDR3 sequence (DNA): TGTGCCAGCAGCTCACCGACGGGGGGAGAGACCCAGTACTTC. Residues: CASSSPTGGETQYF. Complete variable domain (other parts from reference TRBV7-6 and TRBJ2-5): GAGVSQSPRYKVTKRGQDVALRCDPISGHVSLYWYRQALGQGPEFLTYFNYEAQQDKSGLPNDRFSAERPEGSISTLTIQRTEQRDSAMYRCASSSPTGGETQYFGPGTRLLVL.

V and J are TRBV5-1 and TRBJ2-1, with 10 positions matching TRBD2. In germline, CDR1 is SGHRS, CDR2 YFSETQ. The CDR3 has 17 residues. Trimming cost V 0 bases and J 2 bases; bases outside gene matches: 5. CDR3 coding DNA: TGCGCCAGCAGCTTGGATCCTAGCGGGGGACCCTACAATGAGCAGTTCTTC. It yields the protein CASSLDPSGGPYNEQFF.

J is TRBJ2-7 and V is TRBV5-4, with a possible D match to TRBD1 (6 bases). Germline V gene sequence: CDR1 SGHNT, CDR2 YYREEE (reference sequence). This CDR3 is built from 14 residues. Trimming removed 3 bases from V and 3 bases from J, with 13 bases in between. CDR3: CASSSSGQFYEQYF. CDR3 coding DNA: TGTGCCAGCAGCTCCTCCGGACAGTTCTACGAGCAGTACTTC.

This clone turned up a few times. This chain connects TRBV5-1 to TRBJ2-7; TRBD1 is a possible D gene (6 bases). Germline CDR1 reads SGHRS; CDR2 reads YFSETQ. The CDR3 has 14 residues. The germline V and J ends were trimmed by 2 bases and 3 bases, with 12 bases remaining between them. CDR3 bases: TGCGCCAGCAGCTTCAGAGACAGGAACTACGAGCAGTACTTC. Amino acid sequence: CASSFRDRNYEQYF.

V gene TRBV15 combines with J gene TRBJ2-6; D unresolved. V dropped 0 bases and J dropped 0 bases, with 9 bases sitting between them. The CDR3 loop spans 17 amino acids. Germline V gives CDR1 LNHNV, CDR2 YYDKDF (reference sequence). The CDR3 spells CATSRDLKFSGANVLTF. In DNA form, the CDR3 reads TGTGCCACCAGCAGAGATCTGAAGTTCTCTGGGGCCAACGTCCTGACTTTC.